Below, 8 T cell receptor beta chains from the same sample are listed, as sequenced in a study of human T cells and chemical hapten exposure. MiXCR was run by TCRdb on the RACE reads, yielding one entry per CDR3 protein. Altogether under 400,000 distinct CDR3 sequences are present, 5.1% being singletons, with the ten largest covering 2.6%. Noted time point: pre-sensitization, week 0. The treatment denotes: therapeutic diphenylcyclopropenone sensitization with weekly scalp DPC. Sample: whole blood, taken in connection with sensitization to the hapten diphenylcyclopropenone (DPC). All receptors derive from a woman aged 50 to 60 with alopecia areata. Some clones in this sample may be carry-over from other donors' samples.

V and J are TRBV11-2 and TRBJ2-3; D gene uncertain. Trimming shortened V by 1 base and J by 5 bases, and 7 bases separated the two germline ends. The germline V gene encodes CDR1 SGHAT and CDR2 FQNNGV. The length of the CDR3 is 13 residues. CDR3 sequence reads: CASSLVFLDTQYF. CDR3 DNA: TGTGCCAGCAGCTTAGTATTCCTAGATACGCAGTATTTT. Variable domain in full (rest from reference TRBV11-2 and TRBJ2-3): EAGVAQSPRYKIIEKRQSVAFWCNPISGHATLYWYQQILGQGPKLLIQFQNNGVVDDSQLPKDRFSAERLKGVDSTLKIQPAKLEDSAVYLCASSLVFLDTQYFGPGTRLTVL.

This clonotype showed up many times. The rearrangement uses TRBV7-6 and TRBJ2-6, with 7 nucleotides matching TRBD2. The germline gives CDR1 SGHVS, CDR2 FNYEAQ. The CDR3 covers 15 residues. Unmatched junction bases numbered 3, after V lost 5 bases and J lost 2 bases. The DNA for the CDR3 is TGTGCCAGCAGCCCACGGGGGGCTGGGGCCAACGTCCTGACTTTC. It is translated as CASSPRGAGANVLTF.

This chain uses TRBV11-2 with TRBJ1-4; D is possibly TRBD1 (6 bases). Trimming took 2 bases from V and 4 from J, leaving 17 bases between them. Germline loops: CDR1 SGHAT, CDR2 FQNNGV. The CDR3 totals 17 residues. The CDR3: CASSLKGGRTFNEKLFF. CDR3 DNA sequence: TGTGCCAGCAGCTTAAAGGGGGGGCGGACCTTTAATGAAAAACTGTTTTTT.

This clonotype showed up just a few times. V gene TRBV7-6 combines with J gene TRBJ2-5, with D perhaps matching TRBD1 or TRBD2 (6 bases each). Germline CDR1 SGHVS, CDR2 FNYEAQ. Between the trimmed V and J ends, which lost 5 bases and 5 bases, there was a span of 21 bases. The CDR3 runs to 16 residues. In DNA, the CDR3 is TGTGCCAGCAGCAAGATGTCCCCTAGGGGGAGGGAGACCCAGTACTTC. Encoded protein: CASSKMSPRGRETQYF.

In this sample, this clonotype turned up many times. V gene TRBV7-2 combines with J gene TRBJ2-1; D is uncertain. The V end lost 0 bases, the J end lost 9 bases, and 6 bases lay between the germline ends. The CDR3 covers 12 residues. Germline V lookup: CDR1 SGHTA, CDR2 FQGNSA. The CDR3, as DNA: TGTGCCAGCAGCTTAGCTATCGGTGAGCAGTTCTTC. This gives the protein CASSLAIGEQFF.

This clonotype was counted ten times or more. The CDR3 DNA reads TGTGCCAGCAGTCCCCTCAGGGAGCAGTACTTC. Protein product: CASSPLREQYF. The chain recombines TRBV28 with TRBJ2-7, with unresolved D. This CDR3 comprises 11 residues. Trimming took off 5 bases at V and 7 bases at J, with 9 bases between the two ends. Germline-derived CDR1 and CDR2 are MDHEN and SYDVKM.

This clonotype was counted many times. The chain couples TRBV5-1 to TRBJ2-4; 8 bases align to TRBD2. Looked up from germline, CDR1 is SGHRS and CDR2 is YFSETQ. Trimming took 0 bases from V and 8 from J; bases not matched to a gene: 7. The CDR3 runs to 15 residues. CDR3 sequence (DNA): TGCGCCAGCAGCTTGGACAGCGGGGGATGGGACATTCAGTACTTC. This codes for CASSLDSGGWDIQYF.

This clonotype was counted a few times. The chain links TRBV4-2 to TRBJ1-2, with D possibly matching TRBD1 (5 bases). The V end was cut by 1 base, the J end by 6 bases, with 9 bases between. The CDR3 covers 13 residues. The germline gives CDR1 LGHNA, CDR2 YNFKEQ. CDR3 in DNA: TGTGCCAGCAGCCAAGGTTTGGGGGATGGCTACACCTTC. Amino acids: CASSQGLGDGYTF.